The TCR beta chain described here comes from a study of monozygotic twins with inflammatory bowel disease. The germline CDR1 and CDR2 sequences are SGHKS and YYEKEE (reference sequence). The CDR3 sequence is 14 residues long. TCRdb re-called the 5' RACE reads, yielding one record per CDR3 amino acid sequence without DNA. This table holds about 160,000 distinct CDR3 sequences. Material for sequencing was blood. The sequence was obtained from a human donor with ulcerative colitis or Crohn's disease, or a healthy co-twin of an affected twin (not recorded which). The chain is built from TRBV5-5 and TRBJ2-7; no DNA is available, so the TRBD1 call from TCRdb remains unchecked. CDR3 loop: CASSNTGGDYEQYF.